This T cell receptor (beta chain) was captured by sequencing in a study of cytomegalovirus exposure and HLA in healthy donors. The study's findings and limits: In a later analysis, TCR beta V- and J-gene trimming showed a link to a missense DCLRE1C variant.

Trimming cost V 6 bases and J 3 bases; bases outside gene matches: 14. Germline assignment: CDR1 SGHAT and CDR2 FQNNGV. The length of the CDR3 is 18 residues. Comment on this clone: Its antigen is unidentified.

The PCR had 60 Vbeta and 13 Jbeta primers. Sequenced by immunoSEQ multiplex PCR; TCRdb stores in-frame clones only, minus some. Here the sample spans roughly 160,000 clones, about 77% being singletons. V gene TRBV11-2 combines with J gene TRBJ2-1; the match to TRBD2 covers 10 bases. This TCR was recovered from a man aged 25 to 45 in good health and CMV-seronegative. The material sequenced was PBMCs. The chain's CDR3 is CASSLQGGSGRFYNEQFF. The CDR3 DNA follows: TGTGCCAGCAGTCTCCAAGGGGGTAGCGGGAGGTTCTACAATGAGCAGTTCTTC.